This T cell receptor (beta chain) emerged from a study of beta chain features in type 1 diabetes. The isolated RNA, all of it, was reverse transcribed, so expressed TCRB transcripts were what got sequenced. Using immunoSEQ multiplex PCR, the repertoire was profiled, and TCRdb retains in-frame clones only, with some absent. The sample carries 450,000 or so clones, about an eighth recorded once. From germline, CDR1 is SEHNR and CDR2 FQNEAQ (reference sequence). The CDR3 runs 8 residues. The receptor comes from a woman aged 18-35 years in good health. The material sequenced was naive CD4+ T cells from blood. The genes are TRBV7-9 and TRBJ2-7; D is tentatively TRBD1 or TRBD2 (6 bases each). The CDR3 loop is CASPEGVV. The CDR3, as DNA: TGTGCCAGCCCGGAGGGGGTGGTC.